Presented here are 10 T cell receptor beta chains from one specimen sequenced in a study of Ad26.COV2.S vaccination and SARS-CoV-2 variants. As for treatment: over 15 received Ad26.COV2.S at low or high dose, single or two shots; 5 received placebo; per-sample allocation not given. Sampling took place 63 days after the first vaccine or placebo injection. The method was immunoSEQ multiplex PCR; TCRdb's version includes in-frame clones alone and lacks a portion of them. The sample lists about 280,000 clones, 70% to 90% occurring once. The sample was peripheral blood, taken in a trial of Ad26.COV2.S vaccine versus placebo. These receptors all come from a person between 18 and 59 years old who received the Ad26.COV2.S COVID-19 vaccine or a placebo.

This chain connects TRBV6-5 to TRBJ1-1; 9 bases map to TRBD1. The CDR3 contains 14 residues. Trimming took 6 bases from V and 6 from J; bases not matched to a gene: 8. CDR1 MNHEY and CDR2 SVGAGI come from the germline V gene. The CDR3 DNA reads as TGTGCCAGCAGGCCGGGACAGGGCGGATCTGAAGCTTTCTTT. Residues: CASRPGQGGSEAFF.

V gene TRBV11-2 combines with J gene TRBJ1-2; TRBD1 aligns across 9 bases. The germline V gene has CDR1 SGHAT and CDR2 FQNNGV. The CDR3 runs to 15 residues. J was trimmed by 7 bases and V by 1 base; bases with no gene match: 7. CDR3 sequence (DNA): TGTGCCAGCAGCTTAGTAGACAGGGGGGATCTTGGCTACACCTTC. It is translated as CASSLVDRGDLGYTF.

This chain uses TRBV6-5 with TRBJ2-7; no firm D call. V was trimmed by 6 bases and J by 12 bases, leaving 27 bases between them. The length of the CDR3 is 15 residues. CDR1 is MNHEY, CDR2 SVGAGI, per germline. The CDR3 nucleotides are TGTGCCAGCAGGCCCCTGACTTCGGGCGTAAGTGGTCCGTACTTC. Translation gives CASRPLTSGVSGPYF.

The chain combines TRBV5-1 with TRBJ1-5, with 7 bases lining up with TRBD1. Germline V gives CDR1 SGHRS, CDR2 YFSETQ. With V trimmed by 2 bases and J by 6 bases, 8 bases remained unmatched. This CDR3 is built from 15 residues. CDR3 sequence: CASSLNTGDGQPQHF. The CDR3 DNA follows: TGCGCCAGCAGCTTAAACACAGGGGACGGTCAGCCCCAGCATTTT.

The table lists this clone with a count of one. The genes are TRBV4-1 and TRBJ2-3; 7 bases fit TRBD1. The CDR3 spans 16 residues. V shed 5 bases and J 7 bases; nucleotides not matched to a gene: 15. Germline lookup yields CDR1 MGHRA and CDR2 YSYEKL. Written as DNA, the CDR3 is TGCGCCAGCAGCGAAGCCAGGGGGTTGAAGGAAAATACGCAGTATTTT. It yields the protein CASSEARGLKENTQYF.

The gene calls are TRBV4-3 and TRBJ2-3, with TRBD2 matching 9 bases. Germline CDR1 LGHNA, CDR2 YSLEER. J was trimmed by 4 bases and V by 3 bases; bases with no gene match: 5. This CDR3 is 15 amino acids long. The CDR3 DNA reads TGCGCCAGCAGCCATAGGACTAGCGTAGCAGATACGCAGTATTTT. Its translation: CASSHRTSVADTQYF.

The rearrangement uses TRBV5-4 and TRBJ2-1, with unresolved D. V was clipped by 0 bases and J by 2 bases, with 12 bases between them. Germline CDR1 is SGHNT and CDR2 is YYREEE (reference sequence). The CDR3 is made up of 16 amino acids. The CDR3 loop is CASSLGALVAYNEQFF. As DNA, the CDR3 is TGTGCCAGCAGCTTGGGAGCCCTAGTGGCCTACAATGAGCAGTTCTTC.

The V and J genes are TRBV19 and TRBJ2-1, with 8 bases fitting TRBD1. CDR1 LNHDA and CDR2 SQIVND come from the germline V gene (reference sequence). Unmatched junction bases numbered 9, after V lost 5 bases and J lost 6 bases. The CDR3 is 15 amino acids. CDR3 coding DNA: TGTGCCAGTAGTCTCGGACAGGGATGGGTCAATGAGCAGTTCTTC. It translates to CASSLGQGWVNEQFF. The full variable domain, in which reference TRBV19 and TRBJ2-1 provide the parts outside the CDR3, is DGGITQSPKYLFRKEGQNVTLSCEQNLNHDAMYWYRQDPGQGLRLIYYSQIVNDFQKGDIAEGYSVSREKKESFPLTVTSAQKNPTAFYLCASSLGQGWVNEQFFGPGTRLTVL.

CDR3 sequence: CASSLGAGRRNEQFF. The CDR3 DNA reads TGTGCCAGCAGCTTAGGGGCGGGGCGACGCAATGAGCAGTTCTTC. The V and J genes are TRBV7-6 and TRBJ2-1; possible D gene TRBD2, 6 bases. The CDR3 is 15 amino acids. Germline assignment: CDR1 SGHVS and CDR2 FNYEAQ. Trimming shortened V by 1 base and J by 6 bases, and 13 bases separated the two germline ends.

The chain employs TRBV4-2 and TRBJ1-5; possibly TRBD1 for D (6 bases). V lost 3 bases, J lost 4 bases, and 13 bases lay in between. The CDR3 runs 15 residues. CDR1 and CDR2 (germline): LGHNA, YNFKEQ. CDR3 sequence (DNA): TGTGCCAGCAGCCAGGAAGACAGGACGAATCAGCCCCAGCATTTT. Translated: CASSQEDRTNQPQHF.